The entry below describes one TCR beta chain. This CDR3 spans 16 amino acids. The V segment lost 5 bases and the J segment 6 bases; nucleotides outside the gene matches: 11. Germline V gene sequence: CDR1 SEHNR, CDR2 FQNEAQ (reference sequence). These data originate in a study of blood T cell repertoires in COVID-19. Using immunoSEQ multiplex PCR, the repertoire was profiled, and TCRdb retains in-frame clones only, with some absent. The sample holds under 250,000 clones, approximately 86% seen once. Sequenced input: peripheral blood. The genes are TRBV7-9 and TRBJ2-3, with TRBD1 identical over 10 bases. This TCR was recovered from a man aged 35 to 55 with acute or convalescent COVID-19. The CDR3 DNA sequence: TGTGCCAGCAGCGTCCCCCCGGGACAGGGGTCGGATACGCAGTATTTT. Amino acid sequence: CASSVPPGQGSDTQYF.